This passage covers 21 T cell receptor beta chains from one sample sequenced in a study of monozygotic twins with inflammatory bowel disease. TCRdb processed the 5' RACE reads again and assigns one entry to each CDR3 protein, with no DNA. This sample lists roughly 170,000 distinct CDR3 sequences; its ten largest clones have around 7.2%. The source material was blood. These receptors were obtained from a human donor with ulcerative colitis or Crohn's disease, or a healthy co-twin of an affected twin (not recorded which).

This chain joins TRBV10-3 and TRBJ2-3. The CDR3 loop spans 11 amino acids. Germline CDR1 ENHRY, CDR2 SYGVKD. CDR3 amino acids: CAISGGDTQYF.

This rearrangement joins TRBV3-1 to TRBJ1-2; TCRdb designates TRBD1, a call that cannot be tested without DNA. From germline, CDR1 is LGHDT and CDR2 YNNKEL (reference sequence). This CDR3 is 14 amino acids long. CDR3: CASSQDRTAYGYTF. Full variable domain (outside the CDR3, taken from reference TRBV3-1 and TRBJ1-2): DTAVSQTPKYLVTQMGNDKSIKCEQNLGHDTMYWYKQDSKKFLKIMFSYNNKELIINETVPNRFSPKSPDKAHLNLHINSLELGDSAVYFCASSQDRTAYGYTFGSGTRLTVV.

The chain has TRBV4-3 and TRBJ1-5; no DNA is available, so the TRBD1 call from TCRdb remains unchecked. Germline-derived CDR1 and CDR2 are LGHNA and YSLEER. CDR3 length: 14 amino acids. The CDR3 reads CASSQRTSNQPRHF.

V gene TRBV11-2 combines with J gene TRBJ2-7; TCRdb's D call, TRBD2, is unchecked because there is no DNA. This CDR3 is 16 amino acids long. From germline, CDR1 is SGHAT and CDR2 FQNNGV. This CDR3 reads CASSYYRGGSSYEQYF.

This chain uses TRBV5-1 with TRBJ2-5; the TCRdb D gene call, TRBD1, has no DNA to confirm it. Germline-derived CDR1 and CDR2 are SGHRS and YFSETQ. CDR3 length equals 15 residues. CDR3 in amino acids: CASCSGTGDFGTQYF.

V gene TRBV15 combines with J gene TRBJ1-2. The CDR3 covers 16 residues. Germline V gives CDR1 LNHNV, CDR2 YYDKDF (reference sequence). CDR3 sequence reads: CATSRDRTGMGYGYTF.

V and J are TRBV15 and TRBJ1-3; the TCRdb D gene call, TRBD1, has no DNA to confirm it. The length of the CDR3 is 17 residues. Germline V gene sequence: CDR1 LNHNV, CDR2 YYDKDF (reference sequence). The CDR3 is CATSREGTGTSGNTIYF.

The genes are TRBV7-2 and TRBJ2-2; TCRdb indicates TRBD1, and absent DNA this call remains unverified. The CDR3 sequence is 17 residues long. Germline loops: CDR1 SGHTA, CDR2 FQGNSA. The CDR3 protein is CASSLTIGGGNTGELFF.

This chain connects TRBV5-1 to TRBJ2-5; there is no DNA to check the TCRdb D call of TRBD2. This CDR3 has 14 residues. The germline V gene has CDR1 SGHRS and CDR2 YFSETQ. The chain's CDR3 is CASSRITSQETQYF.

The chain links TRBV7-2 to TRBJ1-1; with no DNA, the TCRdb D assignment of TRBD1 cannot be verified. This CDR3 region has 14 residues. CDR1 and CDR2 (germline): SGHTA, FQGNSA. The CDR3 is CASSPMRAPSTAFF.

This chain joins TRBV19 and TRBJ2-3; without DNA, the TCRdb call of TRBD1 cannot be checked. The CDR3 contains 15 residues. CDR1 and CDR2 (germline): LNHDA, SQIVND (reference sequence). CDR3 sequence reads: CASSIMGGPTDTQYF.

The CDR3: CSAVRVRRETQYF. The rearrangement uses TRBV20-1 and TRBJ2-5. This CDR3 has 13 residues. The germline V gene encodes CDR1 DFQATT and CDR2 SNEGSKA (reference sequence).

The rearrangement uses TRBV15 and TRBJ1-5. Germline CDR1 is LNHNV and CDR2 is YYDKDF (reference sequence). The CDR3 extends over 13 amino acids. CDR3 residues: CATSPGRTQPQHF.

V usage is TRBV5-1 and J usage is TRBJ2-5. Germline-derived CDR1 and CDR2 are SGHRS and YFSETQ. The CDR3 length is 14 residues. The CDR3 region is CASSLAVRQETQYF.

The V gene is TRBV11-2, the J gene TRBJ2-1. Germline V gene data show CDR1 as SGHAT and CDR2 as FQNNGV. The CDR3 has 17 residues. The CDR3 region is CASSLVPNWSPNNEQFF. Variable domain in full (rest from reference TRBV11-2 and TRBJ2-1): EAGVAQSPRYKIIEKRQSVAFWCNPISGHATLYWYQQILGQGPKLLIQFQNNGVVDDSQLPKDRFSAERLKGVDSTLKIQPAKLEDSAVYLCASSLVPNWSPNNEQFFGPGTRLTVL.

The CDR3: CASRGAAGGNEQFF. V and J are TRBV4-3 and TRBJ2-1; the TRBD1 assignment by TCRdb is unverifiable without DNA. The germline gives CDR1 LGHNA, CDR2 YSLEER. CDR3 length: 14 amino acids.

The chain combines TRBV20-1 with TRBJ1-6; TCRdb's D gene call, TRBD1, goes unchecked for lack of DNA. CDR3 length equals 13 residues. In germline, CDR1 is DFQATT, CDR2 SNEGSKA (reference sequence). CDR3 amino acids: CSVGAKYNSPLHF.

V usage is TRBV5-1 and J usage is TRBJ2-3; as DNA is missing, the TRBD1 call by TCRdb cannot be tested. The CDR3 sequence is 14 residues long. Germline-derived CDR1 and CDR2 are SGHRS and YFSETQ. The CDR3 sequence is CASSSGGAEDTQYF.

V gene TRBV5-1 combines with J gene TRBJ2-2. CDR3 length equals 17 residues. The germline CDR1 and CDR2 sequences are SGHRS and YFSETQ. The CDR3 protein is CASSVPWRQTATGELFF.

V is TRBV7-2 and J is TRBJ1-5; TCRdb's assignment of TRBD1 cannot be checked, as there is no DNA. Germline V gene lookup returns CDR1 SGHTA and CDR2 FQGNSA. There are 16 residues in the CDR3. CDR3 protein: CASSLTGRSSNQPQHF.

The V gene is TRBV11-2, the J gene TRBJ1-2. This CDR3 region has 15 residues. The germline V gene encodes CDR1 SGHAT and CDR2 FQNNGV. This chain's CDR3 is CASSLVGAPNYGYTF.